The clone carrying this T cell receptor (beta chain) was found a few times. Its matching antigen is unknown. Expressed TCRB transcripts got sequenced, as all isolated RNA was reverse transcribed. Clones were sequenced by immunoSEQ multiplex PCR, and TCRdb holds only the in-frame ones, with some missing. Here the sample spans roughly 260,000 clones, around 21% being singletons. V lost 0 bases and J 8 bases, leaving 11 bases between the germline ends. Looked up from germline, CDR1 is LGHNA and CDR2 is YSLEER. There are 14 residues in the CDR3. This sample stems from a study of beta chain features in type 1 diabetes. Study-level findings and limits: Moderately but significantly shorter TCRB CDR3s were found in Type 1 diabetes patients in all four CD4+ subsets. Possibly, sequencing cDNA over-represented cells that had high TCR expression levels. Reduced insertions and increased deletions marked VDJ junctions in type 1 diabetes patients.

Sequencing was performed on naive CD4+ T cells from blood. The chain links TRBV4-3 to TRBJ1-3, with unresolved D. This clonotype was obtained from a woman aged 40 to 49 with type 1 diabetes. The CDR3 here is CASSQDRREDTIYF. The CDR3 DNA reads as TGCGCCAGCAGCCAAGATCGGAGGGAGGACACCATATATTTT.